This T cell receptor beta chain originates from a study of identical twins' blood T cells. V lost 6 bases, J lost 8 bases, and 5 bases lay in between. The CDR3 covers 10 residues. Germline V gene data show CDR1 as SNHLY and CDR2 as FYNNEI. This clonotype was found many times. TCR cDNA libraries were made from RNA using a previously described, modified protocol. Under the authors' procedure: Each donor had about 90,000 to nearly 550,000 clonotypes. TCRdb independently ran MiXCR on the 5' RACE reads; one entry per CDR3 protein. These V and J calls rely on TCRdb rather than the paper's analysis. There are hundreds of thousands of distinct CDR3 sequences in the sample; over 25% occur only once, and 6% to 7% lies in the top ten.

The sequence was obtained from a woman aged 18-55 years in good health. The chain carries TRBV2 and TRBJ2-1; D call uncertain. What was sequenced was PBMCs. Here the CDR3 reads CASRGHEQFF. In nucleotides, the CDR3 is TGTGCCAGCAGGGGCCATGAGCAGTTCTTC.